This T cell receptor beta chain was sequenced during a study of T cells after posttransplantation cyclophosphamide. Germline CDR1 is LNHDA and CDR2 is SQIVND (reference sequence). V gave up 5 bases and J gave up 8 bases, with 12 bases separating them. The CDR3 sequence is 12 residues long. Libraries were prepared by immunoSEQ multiplex PCR; TCRdb keeps only in-frame clonotypes and omits some of them. The data hold about 52,000 clones, with approximately 94% observed a single time. This clonotype was sampled from a woman aged 25 to 45 in good health and a related stem cell transplant donor. The sequenced material came from PBMCs. The chain recombines TRBV19 with TRBJ1-2; D gene uncertain. In DNA form, the CDR3 reads TGTGCCAGTAGTTTCCCGCGGGAGGGCTACACCTTC. Protein: CASSFPREGYTF.